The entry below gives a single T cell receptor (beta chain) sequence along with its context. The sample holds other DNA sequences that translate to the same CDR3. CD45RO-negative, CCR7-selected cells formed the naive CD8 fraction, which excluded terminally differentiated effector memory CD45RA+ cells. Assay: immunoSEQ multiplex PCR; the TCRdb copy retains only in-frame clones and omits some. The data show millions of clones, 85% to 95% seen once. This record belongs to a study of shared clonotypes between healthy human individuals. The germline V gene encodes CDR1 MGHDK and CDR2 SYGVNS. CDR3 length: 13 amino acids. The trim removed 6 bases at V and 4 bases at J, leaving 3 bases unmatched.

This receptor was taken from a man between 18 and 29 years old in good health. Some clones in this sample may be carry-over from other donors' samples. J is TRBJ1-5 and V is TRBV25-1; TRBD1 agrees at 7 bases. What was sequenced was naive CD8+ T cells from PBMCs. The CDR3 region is CASSQQGNQPQHF. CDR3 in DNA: TGTGCCAGCAGCCAACAGGGGAATCAGCCCCAGCATTTT.